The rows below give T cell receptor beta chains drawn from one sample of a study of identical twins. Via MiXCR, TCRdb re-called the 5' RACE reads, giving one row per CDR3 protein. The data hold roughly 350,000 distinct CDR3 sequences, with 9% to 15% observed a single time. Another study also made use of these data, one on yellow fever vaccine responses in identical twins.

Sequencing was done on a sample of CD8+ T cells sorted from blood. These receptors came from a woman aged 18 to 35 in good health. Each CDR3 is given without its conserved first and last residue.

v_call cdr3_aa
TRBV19 ASSIGQAYGELF
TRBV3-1 ASSHESGGAYNEQF
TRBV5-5 ASSLWEGGAPEAF
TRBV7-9 ASSVQGSGETQY
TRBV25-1 ASSFLGSWPGELF
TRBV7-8 ASSLSDSYGYT
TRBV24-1 ATGHSYYGYT
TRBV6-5 ASSYYPEVAPGELF
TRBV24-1 ATSEPAGDGDTQY
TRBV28 ASSLLAGGPTDTQY
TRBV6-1 ASSGGHSDTIGYT
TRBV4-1 ASSLGPQNQPQH
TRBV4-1 ASSNIGGSVGETQY
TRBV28 ASSLLGESNSPLH
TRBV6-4 ASSVATGRGEQF
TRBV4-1 ASSLGGGPQH
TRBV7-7 ASSLEGLGETQY
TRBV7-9 ASSPRGSGETQY
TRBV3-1 ASSQGTGVVETQY
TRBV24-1 ATSDPNTGELF
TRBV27 ASTYRDTSTDTQY
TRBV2 ASRGVEGTSTEAF
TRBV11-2 ASSFAPFGDEQF
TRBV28 ASSLGKGNEQF
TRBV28 ASSLYPGSLQETQY
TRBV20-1 SARDGDRGRYGYT
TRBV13 ASSLGSSGDNTDTQY
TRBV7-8 ASSPLGAAGGPSRETQY
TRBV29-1 SGADSGFRPQH
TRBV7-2 ASSRSGRGAFYNEQF
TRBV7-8 ASSLGDRPYNEQF
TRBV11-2 ASSSLIAGPRYTGELF
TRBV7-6 ASSSPQRANTGELF
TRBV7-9 ASSRSSGREETQY
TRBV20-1 SAIIDRGTYEQY
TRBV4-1 ASSQRLGGNQPQH
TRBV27 ASSTLAGNTDTQY
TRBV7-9 ASSSVGNSYNEQF
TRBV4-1 ASQGMGREGLDEQF
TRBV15 ATSTGVAYNEQF
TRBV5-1 ASSLRQGGTEAF
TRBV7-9 ASSFTSGSTDTQY
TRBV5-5 ASSLAGSGRGLNEQF
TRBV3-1 ASSHPPQGAKLGTEAF
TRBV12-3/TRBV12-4 ASSSQGLGELF
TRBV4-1 ASSQTQATGELF
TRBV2 ASSELSSADTQY
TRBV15 ATSRGRGVEADTQY
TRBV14 ASSHTANTIY
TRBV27 ASSPLGGPGNEQF
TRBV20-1 SAREGTYNIQY
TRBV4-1 ASSPTGGSFTGELF